This T cell receptor (beta chain) was sequenced in a study of T cells after yellow fever vaccination. Study in general: Fractions of low cell number were prepared using SMART-Seq v4 Ultra Low Input. General study results and limits: Peaking on day 5 versus 15, the secondary response was faster but weaker.

UMIs were added to TCR cDNA along with a universal primer site when it was made by 5'RACE template switching. In TCRdb, the 5' RACE reads were re-called with MiXCR into one record per CDR3 protein. The profile shows about 340,000 distinct CDR3 sequences, 8.7% of them singletons. CDR1 is SGHRS and CDR2 is YFSETQ in the germline V gene. The CDR3 is made up of 14 amino acids. Trimming cost V 4 bases and J 8 bases; bases outside gene matches: 9. There are a few counts of this clonotype. Its matching antigen is unknown. This TCR came from a man between 18 and 35 years old who received the YFV17D yellow fever vaccine. The sequences come from PBMCs, collected on the day of the first yellow fever vaccination. The chain employs TRBV5-1 and TRBJ2-1; the match to TRBD2 covers 7 bases. As DNA, the CDR3 is TGCGCCAGCAGCCTGTGGACCCGGGGGGATGAGCAGTTCTTC. It translates to CASSLWTRGDEQFF.